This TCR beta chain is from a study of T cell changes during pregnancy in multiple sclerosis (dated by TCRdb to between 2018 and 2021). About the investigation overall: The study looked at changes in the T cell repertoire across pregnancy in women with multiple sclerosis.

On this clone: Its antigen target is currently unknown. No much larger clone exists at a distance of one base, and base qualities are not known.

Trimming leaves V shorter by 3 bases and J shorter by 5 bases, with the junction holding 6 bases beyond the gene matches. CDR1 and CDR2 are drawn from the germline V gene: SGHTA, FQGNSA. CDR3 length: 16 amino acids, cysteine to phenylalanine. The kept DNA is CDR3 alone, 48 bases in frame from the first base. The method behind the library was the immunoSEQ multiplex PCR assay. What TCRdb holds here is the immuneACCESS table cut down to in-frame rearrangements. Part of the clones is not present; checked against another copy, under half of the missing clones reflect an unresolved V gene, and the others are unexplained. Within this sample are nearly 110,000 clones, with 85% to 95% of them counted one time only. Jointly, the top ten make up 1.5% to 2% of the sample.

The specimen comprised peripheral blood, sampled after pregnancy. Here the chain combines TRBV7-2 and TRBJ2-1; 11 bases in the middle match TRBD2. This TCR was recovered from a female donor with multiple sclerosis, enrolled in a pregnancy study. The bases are TGTGCCAGCAGCTTGGGGCTTAGCGGGGGGGACAATGAGCAGTTCTTC. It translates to CASSLGLSGGDNEQFF. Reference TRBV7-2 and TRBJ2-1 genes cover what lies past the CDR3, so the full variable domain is GAGVSQSPSNKVTEKGKDVELRCDPISGHTALYWYRQSLGQGLEFLIYFQGNSAPDKSGLPSDRFSAERTGGSVSTLTIQRTQQEDSAVYLCASSLGLSGGDNEQFFGPGTRLTVL.